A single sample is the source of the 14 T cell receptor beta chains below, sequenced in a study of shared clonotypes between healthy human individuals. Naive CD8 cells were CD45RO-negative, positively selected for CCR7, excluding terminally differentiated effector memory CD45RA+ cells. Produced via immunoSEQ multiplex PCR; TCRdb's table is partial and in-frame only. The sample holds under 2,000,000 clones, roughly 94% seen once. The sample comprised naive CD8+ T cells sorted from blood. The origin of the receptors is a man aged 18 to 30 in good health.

DNA for the CDR3: TGTGCCAGCAGCGGGACTAGCGGGCTCGCCGAGCAGTACTTC. Protein sequence: CASSGTSGLAEQYF. The gene calls are TRBV11-2 and TRBJ2-7; the match to TRBD2 covers 12 bases. Germline V gene data show CDR1 as SGHAT and CDR2 as FQNNGV. The V segment lost 5 bases and the J segment 6 bases; nucleotides outside the gene matches: 5. The CDR3 has 14 residues.

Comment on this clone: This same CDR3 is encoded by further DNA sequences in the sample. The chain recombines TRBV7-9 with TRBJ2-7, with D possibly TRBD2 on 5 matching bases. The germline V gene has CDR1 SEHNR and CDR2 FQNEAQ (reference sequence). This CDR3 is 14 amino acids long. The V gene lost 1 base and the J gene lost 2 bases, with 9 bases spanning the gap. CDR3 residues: CASSLDPGTYEQYF. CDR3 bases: TGTGCCAGCAGCTTAGATCCGGGAACCTACGAGCAGTACTTC.

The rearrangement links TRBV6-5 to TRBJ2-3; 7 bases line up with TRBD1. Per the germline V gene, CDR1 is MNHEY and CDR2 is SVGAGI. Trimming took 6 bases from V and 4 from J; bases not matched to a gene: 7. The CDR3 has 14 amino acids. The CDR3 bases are TGTGCCAGCAGAATACAGGGGCTCGCAGATACGCAGTATTTT. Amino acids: CASRIQGLADTQYF.

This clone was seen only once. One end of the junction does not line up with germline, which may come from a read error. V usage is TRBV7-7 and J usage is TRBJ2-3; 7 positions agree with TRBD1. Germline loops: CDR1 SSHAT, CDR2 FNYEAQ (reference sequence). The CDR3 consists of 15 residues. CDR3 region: CASSSGQEITDTQYF. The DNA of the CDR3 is TGTGCTAGCAGCTCAGGACAGGAGATCACAGATACGCAGTATTTT.

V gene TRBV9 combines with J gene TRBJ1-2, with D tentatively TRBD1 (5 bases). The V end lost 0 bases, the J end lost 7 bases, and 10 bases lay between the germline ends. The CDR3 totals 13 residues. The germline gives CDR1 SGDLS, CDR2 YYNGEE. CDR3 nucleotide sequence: TGTGCCAGCAGCGTAGCGGGGACGGGTGGCTACACCTTC. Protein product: CASSVAGTGGYTF.

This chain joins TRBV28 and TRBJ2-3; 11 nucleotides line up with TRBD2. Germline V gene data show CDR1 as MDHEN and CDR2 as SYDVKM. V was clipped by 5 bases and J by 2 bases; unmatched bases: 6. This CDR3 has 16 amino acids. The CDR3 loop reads CASSPQLAGDTDTQYF. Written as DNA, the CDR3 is TGTGCCAGCAGTCCCCAACTAGCGGGGGACACAGATACGCAGTATTTT.

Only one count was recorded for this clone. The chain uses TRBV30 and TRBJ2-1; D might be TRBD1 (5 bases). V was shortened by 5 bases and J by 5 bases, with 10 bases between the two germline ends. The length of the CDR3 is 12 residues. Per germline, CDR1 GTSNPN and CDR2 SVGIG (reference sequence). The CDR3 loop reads CAWGLGHNEQFF. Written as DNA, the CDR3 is TGTGCCTGGGGTTTGGGGCACAATGAGCAGTTCTTC.

The CDR3 loop is CASSLGAYGYTF. CDR3 DNA: TGTGCCAGCAGCCTTGGAGCCTATGGCTACACCTTC. The chain uses TRBV13 and TRBJ1-2; unclear D gene. CDR1 and CDR2 (germline): PRHDT, FYEKMQ (reference sequence). Trimming cost V 5 bases and J 4 bases, with 8 bases left between them. This CDR3 has 12 amino acids.

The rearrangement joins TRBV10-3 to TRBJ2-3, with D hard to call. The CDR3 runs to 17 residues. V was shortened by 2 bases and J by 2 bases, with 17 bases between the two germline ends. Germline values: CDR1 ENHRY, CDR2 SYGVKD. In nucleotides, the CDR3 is TGTGCCATCAGTGAGCCCTCGGTGTCTGCTCACACAGATACGCAGTATTTT. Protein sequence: CAISEPSVSAHTDTQYF.

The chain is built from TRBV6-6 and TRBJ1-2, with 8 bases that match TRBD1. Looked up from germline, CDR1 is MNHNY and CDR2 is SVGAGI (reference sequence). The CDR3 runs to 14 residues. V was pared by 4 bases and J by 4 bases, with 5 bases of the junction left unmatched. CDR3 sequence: CASSSLQGGYGYTF. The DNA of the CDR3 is TGTGCCAGCAGTTCTCTACAGGGGGGCTATGGCTACACCTTC.

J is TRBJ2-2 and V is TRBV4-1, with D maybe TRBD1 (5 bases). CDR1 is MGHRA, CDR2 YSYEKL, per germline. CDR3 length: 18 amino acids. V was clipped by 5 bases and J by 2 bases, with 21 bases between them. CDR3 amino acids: CASSASSRVDFNTGELFF. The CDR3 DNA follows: TGCGCCAGCAGCGCGTCCTCCAGGGTAGATTTCAACACCGGGGAGCTGTTTTTT.

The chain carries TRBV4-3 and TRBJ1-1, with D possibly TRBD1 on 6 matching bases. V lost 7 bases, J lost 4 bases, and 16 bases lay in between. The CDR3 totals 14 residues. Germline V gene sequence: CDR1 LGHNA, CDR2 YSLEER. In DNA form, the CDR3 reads TGCGCCAGCACCGCTATGGGGGCTAGCACTGAAGCTTTCTTT. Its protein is CASTAMGASTEAFF.

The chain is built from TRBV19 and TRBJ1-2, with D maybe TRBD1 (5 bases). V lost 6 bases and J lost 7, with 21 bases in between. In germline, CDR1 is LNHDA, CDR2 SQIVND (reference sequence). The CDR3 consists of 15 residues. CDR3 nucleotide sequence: TGTGCCAGTAGATTCGACAGCCAGGAATGGAGTGGCTACACCTTC. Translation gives CASRFDSQEWSGYTF. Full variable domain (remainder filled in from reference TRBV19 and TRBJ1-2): DGGITQSPKYLFRKEGQNVTLSCEQNLNHDAMYWYRQDPGQGLRLIYYSQIVNDFQKGDIAEGYSVSREKKESFPLTVTSAQKNPTAFYLCASRFDSQEWSGYTFGSGTRLTVV.

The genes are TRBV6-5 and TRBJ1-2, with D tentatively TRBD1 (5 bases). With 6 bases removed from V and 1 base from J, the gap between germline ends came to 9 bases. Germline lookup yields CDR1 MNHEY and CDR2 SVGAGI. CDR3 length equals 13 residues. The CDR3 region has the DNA TGTGCCAGCAGGGACGGGGGTAACTATGGCTACACCTTC. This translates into CASRDGGNYGYTF.